The rows below give T cell receptor beta chains drawn from one sample of a study of T cells in Graves' hyperthyroidism and ophthalmopathy. A single record per CDR3 protein comes from TCRdb applying MiXCR to the multiplex PCR reads. The sample lists about 400,000 distinct CDR3 sequences, about 14% occurring once. Sequencing was done on a sample of blood. The source is a woman between 25 and 40 years old with Graves' ophthalmopathy. Both conserved end residues are part of each CDR3. The order of the fields is CDR3 DNA, CDR3 protein, D gene, clone size, J gene, V gene. A D gene is named only where the DNA matches it firmly. Some rows have no size entry. The others give once, few or many, or a class for an expanded clone.

TGCAGTGCTAGGACAGGGGGCATGGGGACCCAGTACTTC	CSARTGGMGTQYF	TRBD1	-	TRBJ2-5	TRBV20-1
TGTGCCAGCAGCTTATCGGGACTCTTGAACACTGAAGCTTTCTTT	CASSLSGLLNTEAFF	-	many	TRBJ1-1	TRBV7-8
TGCAGTGCTAACATAAAGACTAACTATGGCTACACCTTC	CSANIKTNYGYTF	-	-	TRBJ1-2	TRBV20-1
TGTGCCAGCAGGCCGTTTTGGGGGGGGGCCGCAGATACGCAGTATTTT	CASRPFWGGAADTQYF	-	-	TRBJ2-3	TRBV28
TGTGCCAGCAGTACCGCTGGCGGGGTAAACAAAGAGACCCAGTACTTC	CASSTAGGVNKETQYF	-	-	TRBJ2-5	TRBV7-2
TGTGCCAGCAGCCCCGTCCCTTTTTCCGCTGAAGCTTTCTTT	CASSPVPFSAEAFF	-	-	TRBJ1-1	TRBV7-3
TGTGCCAGCAGCTTAGAACAGACAGGGGTCCACGAGCAGTACTTC	CASSLEQTGVHEQYF	TRBD1	-	TRBJ2-7	TRBV7-9
TGTGCCAGCAGTAAAAGGGAAAATCAGCCCCAGCATTTT	CASSKRENQPQHF	-	many	TRBJ1-5	TRBV6-2/TRBV6-3
TGCAGTGCTAGAGGACAAACCTACTATAATTCACCCCTCCACTTT	CSARGQTYYNSPLHF	-	many	TRBJ1-6	TRBV20-1
TGCAGTGCTAGAGGTCCCCTTCGCGCACACACTGAAGCTTTCTTT	CSARGPLRAHTEAFF	-	many	TRBJ1-1	TRBV20-1
TGTGCCAGCAGCCTGCGGAGGGAACAAGAGACCCAGTACTTC	CASSLRREQETQYF	-	many	TRBJ2-5	TRBV7-9
TGTGCCAGCAGCTGGGAGGGACTAGCGGGGGGGCCAGAGACCCAGTACTTC	CASSWEGLAGGPETQYF	TRBD2	once	TRBJ2-5	TRBV11-2
TGCAGTGCTACCCCGCGGCGGGCCCTAGCCAAAAACATTCAGTACTTC	CSATPRRALAKNIQYF	-	many	TRBJ2-4	TRBV20-1
TGTGCCAGCAGCCAATTTGGAAGGGGGCATGGTGAGCAGTTCTTC	CASSQFGRGHGEQFF	TRBD1	many	TRBJ2-1	TRBV3-1
TGCAGTGCTAGAGATTCAGGTCGAGGGGGGACTGAAGCTTTCTTT	CSARDSGRGGTEAFF	-	many	TRBJ1-1	TRBV20-1
TGTGCCAGCATTGGTGGGGGCGCTTGGGGATCGGGCGAGCAGTACTTC	CASIGGGAWGSGEQYF	-	many	TRBJ2-7	TRBV6-1
TGCAGTGCTAGGGGAGACCGGGGGCCGAACACCGGGGAGCTGTTTTTT	CSARGDRGPNTGELFF	-	many	TRBJ2-2	TRBV20-1
TGTGCCAGCAGTTTAGGGGGGACCTCCTACAATGAGCAGTTCTTC	CASSLGGTSYNEQFF	-	many	TRBJ2-1	TRBV28